Here is one T cell receptor beta chain with its context. Its antigen is not known. The ends lost 6 bases at V and 4 bases at J; junction bases unmatched: 8. The CDR3 contains 14 residues. Per germline, CDR1 SGHDT and CDR2 YYEEEE. This entry belongs to a study of response to subunit inactivated influenza vaccine. Study findings and constraints: With each seasonal influenza vaccination, the authors suggested, few new T cells are recruited.

Each CDR3 protein gets one entry after TCRdb re-called the RT-PCR reads with MiXCR. The sample records about 650,000 distinct CDR3 sequences, approximately 15% being singletons. The sequencing used PBMCs from blood, collected roughly 13 days after vaccination. The genes are TRBV5-6 and TRBJ2-3; the match to TRBD1 covers 7 bases. The clonotype was recovered from a man aged 50-60 years who received an inactivated influenza vaccine. This CDR3 reads CASTSRGRPDTQYF. The CDR3 DNA sequence: TGTGCCAGCACCTCGAGGGGGCGCCCAGATACGCAGTATTTT.